This TCR beta chain was sequenced in a study of cytomegalovirus exposure and HLA in healthy donors. The PCR ran on 60 Vbeta and 13 Jbeta primers. Libraries were prepared by immunoSEQ multiplex PCR; TCRdb keeps only in-frame clonotypes and omits some of them. The sample lists more than 150,000 clones, roughly 77% occurring once. This CDR3 spans 16 amino acids. Between the trimmed V and J ends, which lost 3 bases and 2 bases, there was a span of 17 bases. From germline, CDR1 is MDHEN and CDR2 SYDVKM. J is TRBJ2-7 and V is TRBV28; weak D call: TRBD1 (5 bases). The source material was PBMCs. The TCR was taken from a woman aged 25 to 39 in good health and CMV-seropositive. The CDR3 DNA is TGTGCCAGCAGTTTTATCCGGGTCACAGGCACCTACGAGCAGTACTTC. Its protein is CASSFIRVTGTYEQYF.